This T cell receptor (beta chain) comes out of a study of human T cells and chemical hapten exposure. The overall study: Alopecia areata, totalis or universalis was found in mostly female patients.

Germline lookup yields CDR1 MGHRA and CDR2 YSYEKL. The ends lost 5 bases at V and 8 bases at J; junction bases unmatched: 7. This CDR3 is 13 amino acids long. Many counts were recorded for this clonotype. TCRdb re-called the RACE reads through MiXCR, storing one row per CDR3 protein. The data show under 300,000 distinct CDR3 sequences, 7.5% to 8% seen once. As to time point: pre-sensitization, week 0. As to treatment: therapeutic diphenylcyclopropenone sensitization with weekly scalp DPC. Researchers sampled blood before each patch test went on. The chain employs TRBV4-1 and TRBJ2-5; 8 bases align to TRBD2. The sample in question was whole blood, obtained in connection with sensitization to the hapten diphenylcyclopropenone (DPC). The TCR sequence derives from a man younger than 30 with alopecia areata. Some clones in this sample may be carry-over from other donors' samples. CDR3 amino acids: CASSTGTSITQYF. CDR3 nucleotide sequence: TGCGCCAGCAGCACCGGGACTAGTATTACCCAGTACTTC.